This T cell receptor (beta chain) was obtained from a study of blood T cells in healthy people across ages (dated by TCRdb to between 2014 and 2017). Turning to the overall study: In model experiments, template switching captured roughly one uniquely barcoded TCR beta cDNA molecule for every two T cells. To track age-related changes in TCR beta repertoire diversity, the study relied on deep sequencing normalized with unique cDNA molecular identifiers. The donors were divided into four age groups: young (average around 17 years), middle-aged (roughly 42), aged (about 61) and long-lived (82). To avoid experimental bias, donors of different ages were spread randomly across the sequencing lanes. The study analyzed two additional independent replicas of 1 million unique cDNA reads from the same blood draw for two donors, one aged 18 to 30 and one aged 80 or older.

What the research found in general, with its limitations: Bulk unsorted PBMC profiling prevented conclusive comparison of naive and antigen-experienced compartments. Observed TCR beta diversity per million T cells fell roughly linearly with age, and a significant reduction was already apparent by age approximately 40. Observed TCR beta diversity correlated strongly with the percentage of naive T cells measured by flow cytometry. Because donor CMV infection status was unknown, age-related changes in expanded clonotypes were potentially confounded. The long-lived group showed more naive CD4+ T cells, fewer expanded clones and increased TCR diversity than the aged group, suggesting age selection. Total diversity estimates from one million sequenced T cells were considered lower bounds and underestimates.

This clonotype was detected only a few times. Its antigen is currently not known. Base qualities are missing; no much larger clone stands one base away. There are 13 amino acids in the CDR3, from cysteine to phenylalanine inclusive. CDR3 DNA only is kept here, 39 bases in frame from base 1. Between the V and J ends, shortened by 5 bases and 4 bases respectively, the junction contains 10 bases. The germline V gene supplies CDR1 SGHTA and CDR2 FQGTGA. The approximately 41 donors, aged about 6 to 100 years, were systemically healthy Caucasian individuals from Russia. Each donor gave approximately 10 milliliters of peripheral blood, collected into EDTA-treated Vacutainer tubes. Ficoll-Paque density-gradient centrifugation was used to isolate PBMCs, with at least 6.5 million per sample. Trizol reagent was used to extract total RNA from the PBMCs, yielding at least 5.5 micrograms per sample. The percentages of naive CD45RAhigh/CD27high T cells were determined by flow cytometry on a PBMC aliquot from every donor.

The library came from 5' RACE. For sequencing, an Illumina HiSeq 2500 was employed. The second PCR ran for roughly 7 to 12 cycles and used a J-beta primer mix along with a sample-barcoded 5' primer. A unique molecular identifier was introduced onto each TCR beta cDNA molecule by a template-switch 5' adaptor carrying 12 random nucleotides. At least 2.5 million CDR3-containing paired-end reads were obtained from each sample. First-strand cDNA was synthesized from all RNA with the Mint cDNA synthesis kit, primed by a TRBC-specific oligonucleotide. Following uracil-DNA glycosylase treatment, a first 18-cycle PCR with universal primers M1SS and BC2_uni_R was performed on all cDNA. Per the source publication's procedure: For normalization, 1 million high-quality reads, each with a distinct molecular identifier, were randomly selected from each sample. Instead of being binned into consensus sequences, reads that shared molecular identifiers were thrown out. MiTCR, set to a Q25 quality threshold and the strictest error-elimination algorithm, was used for CDR3 identification, clonotype clustering and error correction. A nonparametric unseen species model with Euler transformation was used to estimate a lower bound on total TCR beta diversity. TCRdb reprocessing: public reads trimmed at Q25 with fastp, clones called with MiXCR, in-frame beta chains kept. CDR3 protein duplicates are merged, each entry listing the most common genes and DNA. These V and J calls are TCRdb output, not the study's own analysis. For this sample the table gives some 1.5 million distinct CDR3 sequences, of which roughly 30% were detected only once. The ten largest make up less than 9.5% of the sample.

The sequence links TRBV7-3 to TRBJ2-3, with a tentative D call of TRBD1 or TRBD2, each matching 5 bases. Sequencing was done on a sample of blood. The clonotype comes from a woman aged 25-40 years in good health. The CDR3 region: CASSPMGADTQYF. The nucleotide sequence is given as TGTGCCAGCAGCCCCATGGGGGCAGATACGCAGTATTTT.